What follows are 27 T cell receptor beta chains derived from one specimen sequenced in a study of blood T cell repertoires in COVID-19. Sequenced by immunoSEQ multiplex PCR; TCRdb stores in-frame clones only, minus some. The sample consists of roughly 260,000 clones, 88% of them appearing once. Input material: peripheral blood. Receptors were obtained from a man aged 60 to 75 who had recovered from COVID-19.

The chain has TRBV15 and TRBJ1-1; 12 bases map to TRBD1. The CDR3 runs to 15 residues. Germline CDR1 is LNHNV and CDR2 is YYDKDF (reference sequence). Trimming took 1 base from V and 6 from J; bases not matched to a gene: 3. CDR3 amino acids: CATSRAGTGGPEAFF. The CDR3 nucleotides read TGTGCCACCAGCAGAGCCGGGACAGGGGGCCCTGAAGCTTTCTTT. Filled out from reference TRBV15 and TRBJ1-1, the complete variable domain reads DAMVIQNPRYQVTQFGKPVTLSCSQTLNHNVMYWYQQKSSQAPKLLFHYYDKDFNNEADTPDNFQSRRPNTSFCFLDIRSPGLGDTAMYLCATSRAGTGGPEAFFGQGTRLTVV.

The chain couples TRBV6-5 to TRBJ1-5; D remains ambiguous. The germline V gene encodes CDR1 MNHEY and CDR2 SVGAGI. The V end was cut by 4 bases, the J end by 4 bases, with 5 bases between. CDR3 size: 12 residues. The CDR3 DNA sequence: TGTGCCAGCAGTTTTCTGAATCAGCCCCAGCATTTT. It yields the protein CASSFLNQPQHF.

In nucleotides, the CDR3 is TGCAGTGCTAGTTTAGCGGGGGGGCCGCTCTACGAGCAGTACTTC. Encoded protein: CSASLAGGPLYEQYF. The J gene is TRBJ2-7, the V gene TRBV20-1; 11 bases fit TRBD2. The CDR3 runs to 15 residues. V trimming: 3 bases; J trimming: 3 bases; junction bases outside the gene matches: 7. Germline V lookup: CDR1 DFQATT, CDR2 SNEGSKA (reference sequence).

V and J are TRBV11-2 and TRBJ2-5, with 7 nucleotides matching TRBD2. Germline V CDR1 and CDR2: SGHAT, FQNNGV. After removal of 1 base from V and 5 bases from J, the junction contained 7 bases not matched to a gene. This CDR3 has 15 residues. CDR3 loop: CASSLAGGSLETQYF. The CDR3 nucleotides read TGTGCCAGCAGCTTAGCGGGGGGATCCCTGGAGACCCAGTACTTC.

This clone occurred once. This chain connects TRBV13 to TRBJ2-2; 7 nucleotides align to TRBD2. CDR3 length: 16 amino acids. Germline trimming cut 5 bases from V and 4 bases from J; bases unmatched to any gene: 10. Germline CDR1 reads PRHDT; CDR2 reads FYEKMQ (reference sequence). The CDR3 DNA reads TGTGCCAGCAGCCAGGGACCGGGGGGAGGCACCGGGGAGCTGTTTTTT. Translation: CASSQGPGGGTGELFF. The variable domain in full, completed from reference TRBV13 and TRBJ2-2, reads AAGVIQSPRHLIKEKRETATLKCYPIPRHDTVYWYQQGPGQDPQFLISFYEKMQSDKGSIPDRFSAQQFSDYHSELNMSSLELGDSALYFCASSQGPGGGTGELFFGEGSRLTVL.

The chain joins TRBV5-5 to TRBJ2-7, with TRBD1 matching 8 bases. Per germline, CDR1 SGHKS and CDR2 YYEKEE (reference sequence). This CDR3 is 15 amino acids long. Unmatched junction bases numbered 6, after V lost 4 bases and J lost 0 bases. CDR3 loop: CASSGQGTSSYEQYF. The CDR3 bases are TGTGCCAGCAGCGGACAGGGAACTTCCTCCTACGAGCAGTACTTC.

This chain joins TRBV4-1 and TRBJ1-2, with TRBD1 identical over 7 bases. Germline CDR1 reads MGHRA; CDR2 reads YSYEKL. V shed 0 bases and J 4 bases; nucleotides not matched to a gene: 2. The CDR3 is made up of 14 amino acids. The CDR3 bases are TGCGCCAGCAGCCAAGACCGGGACAGCTATGGCTACACCTTC. Amino acids: CASSQDRDSYGYTF.

Here the CDR3 DNA reads TGTGCCAGCAGCCCGAGGACAGGCGGATTCACAGATACGCAGTATTTT. Translating it yields CASSPRTGGFTDTQYF. The chain recombines TRBV4-2 with TRBJ2-3; 7 bases match TRBD1. The CDR3 totals 16 residues. V lost 4 bases, J lost 2 bases, and 9 bases stayed unmatched. Germline V gene lookup returns CDR1 LGHNA and CDR2 YNFKEQ.

V and J are TRBV7-9 and TRBJ1-5; a possible D gene is TRBD1 (6 bases). This CDR3 has 12 amino acids. The germline V gene encodes CDR1 SEHNR and CDR2 FQNEAQ (reference sequence). Trimming pared 5 bases from V and 6 bases from J, leaving 8 bases between. CDR3 in amino acids: CASSPRGQPQHF. As DNA, the CDR3 is TGTGCCAGCAGCCCCAGGGGTCAGCCCCAGCATTTT.

The chain couples TRBV5-1 to TRBJ2-2; 9 bases match TRBD1. There are 15 residues in the CDR3. Germline V gene lookup returns CDR1 SGHRS and CDR2 YFSETQ. The V gene end was trimmed by 4 bases and the J gene end by 6 bases; junction bases not matched to a gene: 7. CDR3 residues: CASSGGTGTSGELFF. Here the CDR3 DNA reads TGCGCCAGCAGCGGCGGGACAGGGACGTCCGGGGAGCTGTTTTTT.

The genes are TRBV3-1 (or the pseudogene TRBV3-2) and TRBJ2-2, with D perhaps TRBD1 (5 bases). Germline CDR1 reads LGHDT; CDR2 reads YNNKEL (reference sequence). Deletions cut 4 bases from V and 8 bases from J, with 8 bases between. This CDR3 has 12 residues. CDR3 nucleotide sequence: TGTGCCAGCAGCCCCCGACAGGGGGAGCTGTTTTTT. It translates to CASSPRQGELFF.

The V and J genes are TRBV9 and TRBJ2-1; 12 nucleotides agree with TRBD2. Trimming cost V 4 bases and J 1 base; bases outside gene matches: 18. The CDR3 runs to 21 residues. CDR1 SGDLS and CDR2 YYNGEE come from the germline V gene. CDR3 bases: TGTGCCAGCAGCACCCGGACCCCCCTAGCGGGGGGGCTGTTGTCCTACAATGAGCAGTTCTTC. Amino acids: CASSTRTPLAGGLLSYNEQFF.

This clone was seen a few times. CDR3 nucleotide sequence: TGCGCCAGCAGCTCGGAGTTAATTAGCACAGATACGCAGTATTTT. The encoded protein is CASSSELISTDTQYF. V gene TRBV5-1 combines with J gene TRBJ2-3; D gene unclear. Looked up from germline, CDR1 is SGHRS and CDR2 is YFSETQ. Trimming stripped 3 bases from V and 0 bases from J, with 11 bases between. The CDR3 loop spans 15 amino acids.

The chain has TRBV14 and TRBJ1-2; 12 bases map to TRBD1. Losses at the gene ends were 3 bases for V and 4 bases for J; bases not matched to a gene: 3. The germline CDR1 and CDR2 sequences are SGHDN and FVKESK. The CDR3 covers 15 residues. CDR3 region: CASSQGQGAGYGYTF. The CDR3, as DNA: TGTGCCAGCAGCCAGGGACAGGGGGCAGGCTATGGCTACACCTTC.

J is TRBJ1-4 and V is TRBV11-1; 10 nucleotides match TRBD1. The CDR3 loop spans 14 amino acids. The germline V gene has CDR1 SGHAT and CDR2 FQDESV (reference sequence). The V and J ends lost 5 bases and 8 bases, in that order; junction bases with no gene match: 5. This chain's CDR3 is CASSPGTGDEKLFF. DNA for the CDR3: TGTGCCAGCAGCCCGGGGACAGGGGACGAAAAACTGTTTTTT. The variable domain in full, with the rest retrieved from reference TRBV11-1 and TRBJ1-4, is EAEVAQSPRYKITEKSQAVAFWCDPISGHATLYWYRQILGQGPELLVQFQDESVVDDSQLPKDRFSAERLKGVDSTLKIQPAELGDSAMYLCASSPGTGDEKLFFGSGTQLSVL.

The V gene is TRBV6-2 or TRBV6-3, the J gene TRBJ1-2; 8 nucleotides align to TRBD1. The CDR3 loop spans 13 amino acids. Germline values: CDR1 MNHEY, CDR2 SVGEGT. V lost 7 bases, J lost 8 bases, and 9 bases stayed unmatched. This CDR3 is CASTPGQDLGYTF. The DNA of the CDR3 is TGTGCCAGCACCCCGGGACAGGATTTAGGCTACACCTTC.

J is TRBJ1-1 and V is TRBV6-5; D is possibly TRBD1 (6 bases). Germline V gene sequence: CDR1 MNHEY, CDR2 SVGAGI. Trimming cost V 2 bases and J 3 bases, with 13 bases left between them. This CDR3 is 15 amino acids long. The CDR3 loop is CASSYGGGWDTEAFF. Here the CDR3 DNA reads TGTGCCAGCAGTTACGGGGGGGGCTGGGACACTGAAGCTTTCTTT.

In regard to this clone: An end of the junction differs from the germline gene, which may be a read error. This rearrangement joins TRBV7-3 to TRBJ2-1; TRBD1 matches at 12 bases. CDR1 is SGHTA, CDR2 FQGTGA, per germline. The CDR3 is 16 amino acids. The CDR3 is CASSPSGTGGYYEQFF. In DNA, the CDR3 is TGTGCCAGCAGCCCGTCAGGGACAGGGGGCTACTATGAGCAGTTCTTC. The full variable domain, in which reference TRBV7-3 and TRBJ2-1 provide the parts outside the CDR3, is GAGVSQTPSNKVTEKGKYVELRCDPISGHTALYWYRQSLGQGPEFLIYFQGTGAADDSGLPNDRFFAVRPEGSVSTLKIQRTERGDSAVYLCASSPSGTGGYYEQFFGPGTRLTVL.

The V call is TRBV9, the J call TRBJ1-2, with D possibly matching TRBD1 (5 bases). Deletions cut 3 bases from V and 3 bases from J, with 12 bases between. The V gene's germline CDR1 is SGDLS and CDR2 YYNGEE. The CDR3 consists of 14 residues. CDR3 region: CASSAGGADYGYTF. The CDR3, as DNA: TGTGCCAGCAGCGCGGGTGGGGCAGACTATGGCTACACCTTC. Full variable domain (missing parts from reference TRBV9 and TRBJ1-2): DSGVTQTPKHLITATGQRVTLRCSPRSGDLSVYWYQQSLDQGLQFLIQYYNGEERAKGNILERFSAQQFPDLHSELNLSSLELGDSALYFCASSAGGADYGYTFGSGTRLTVV.

The V gene is TRBV5-4, the J gene TRBJ2-2; 7 nucleotides line up with TRBD1. V shed 4 bases and J 7 bases; nucleotides not matched to a gene: 7. The CDR3 extends over 14 amino acids. Germline CDR1 SGHNT, CDR2 YYREEE (reference sequence). In DNA form, the CDR3 reads TGTGCCAGCAGCGCGAACAGGGGCCTCGGGGAGCTGTTTTTT. This codes for CASSANRGLGELFF. The whole variable domain, filled in from reference TRBV5-4 and TRBJ2-2, reads ETGVTQSPTHLIKTRGQQVTLRCSSQSGHNTVSWYQQALGQGPQFIFQYYREEENGRGNFPPRFSGLQFPNYSSELNVNALELDDSALYLCASSANRGLGELFFGEGSRLTVL.

The rearrangement uses TRBV5-1 and TRBJ2-7; a possible D gene is TRBD1 (6 bases). Germline V gene data show CDR1 as SGHRS and CDR2 as YFSETQ. The CDR3 covers 13 residues. Trimming pared 3 bases from V and 2 bases from J, leaving 9 bases between. The CDR3 DNA reads TGCGCCAGCAGCTCGGACAGTCCCTACGAGCAGTACTTC. Translation: CASSSDSPYEQYF.

The chain is built from TRBV27 and TRBJ2-1; 10 nucleotides line up with TRBD1. The CDR3 length is 20 residues. Germline CDR1 is MNHEY and CDR2 is SMNVEV (reference sequence). J gave up 15 bases and V 0 bases, and 26 bases lay outside the gene matches. The CDR3 protein is CASSLSLGQGGRVLKRHAFF. The CDR3 nucleotides read TGTGCCAGCAGTTTATCTCTCGGACAGGGGGGACGAGTATTAAAGCGGCACGCGTTCTTC.

V gene TRBV7-2 combines with J gene TRBJ2-5; no definite D call. Per germline, CDR1 SGHTA and CDR2 FQGNSA. The CDR3 has 13 residues. Trimming stripped 3 bases from V and 5 bases from J, with 10 bases between. The CDR3 spells CASSLNAGETQYF. The CDR3 DNA sequence: TGTGCCAGCAGCTTGAACGCCGGGGAGACCCAGTACTTC.

The gene calls are TRBV6-4 and TRBJ1-1; D call uncertain. CDR1 and CDR2 (germline): MRHNA, SNTAGT. With 0 bases removed from V and 8 bases from J, the gap between germline ends came to 7 bases. The CDR3 is 12 amino acids. In DNA, the CDR3 is TGTGCCAGCAGTGACTCGAATACAGAAGCTTTCTTT. Translated, it gives CASSDSNTEAFF.

This chain joins TRBV5-1 and TRBJ2-2, with D perhaps matching TRBD2 (6 bases). Looked up from germline, CDR1 is SGHRS and CDR2 is YFSETQ. The CDR3 has 15 residues. Trimming stripped 4 bases from V and 4 bases from J, with 14 bases between. The CDR3 DNA follows: TGCGCCAGCAGCGGGAGGACGGCTAGCACCGGGGAGCTGTTTTTT. Its protein product is CASSGRTASTGELFF.

The rearrangement uses TRBV4-1 and TRBJ2-5, with 8 nucleotides matching TRBD1. In germline, CDR1 is MGHRA, CDR2 YSYEKL. Losses at the gene ends were 1 base for V and 1 base for J; bases not matched to a gene: 5. There are 16 residues in the CDR3. The CDR3 here is CASSQGPGQGQETQYF. The CDR3 nucleotides are TGCGCCAGCAGCCAAGGCCCCGGACAGGGCCAAGAGACCCAGTACTTC.

The J gene is TRBJ2-5, the V gene TRBV5-6; 8 positions match TRBD1. V gave up 2 bases and J gave up 3 bases; unmatched junction bases: 3. Germline V lookup: CDR1 SGHDT, CDR2 YYEEEE. The CDR3 extends over 14 amino acids. This chain's CDR3 is CASSFRGPEETQYF. The DNA for the CDR3 is TGTGCCAGCAGCTTCAGGGGGCCCGAAGAGACCCAGTACTTC.